The entry below gives a single T cell receptor (beta chain) sequence along with its context. Germline loops: CDR1 SGHRS, CDR2 YFSETQ. The CDR3 is made up of 14 amino acids. The ends were cut back, 6 bases at V and 5 bases at J, with 17 bases in the middle. This table comes from immunoSEQ multiplex PCR, and its TCRdb copy is limited to in-frame clones, with some not included. The sample includes roughly 200,000 clones, around 94% of them seen just once. These data come from a study of blood T cell repertoires in COVID-19. This TCR derives from a man aged 25-45 years with COVID-19, enrolled during active disease. The V and J genes are TRBV5-1 and TRBJ1-2; TRBD1 might be the D (6 bases). The sequenced sample was peripheral blood. In DNA, the CDR3 is TGCGCCAGCACAACCGGACAGCCTTCATATGGCTACACCTTC. This gives the protein CASTTGQPSYGYTF.